The 27 T cell receptor beta chains given below trace back to one sample, sequenced in a study of T cells in localized non-small cell lung cancer. Libraries were prepared by immunoSEQ multiplex PCR; TCRdb keeps only in-frame clonotypes and omits some of them. The repertoire includes about 3,000 clones, about 18% of them detected once, and 12% sits in the top ten. The sample here was lung tumor tissue, taken before any cancer treatment. The receptors come from a man aged 40-75 years with stage I lung adenocarcinoma.

By frequency in the sample, this clone is medium-sized (0.01 to 0.1%). The rearrangement joins TRBV6-8 to TRBJ2-7; unclear D gene. Looked up from germline, CDR1 is MNHGY and CDR2 is SAAAGT. This CDR3 spans 15 amino acids. V gave up 5 bases and J gave up 1 base, with 15 bases separating them. This CDR3 is CASSVSPTESYEQYF. DNA for the CDR3: TGTGCCAGCAGTGTTTCGCCTACTGAGTCCTACGAGCAGTACTTC.

This clone was seen more than once but under ten times. The chain links TRBV6-8 to TRBJ1-5; D remains unclear. Germline V gene data show CDR1 as MNHGY and CDR2 as SAAAGT. Trimming removed 2 bases at V and 5 bases at J, with 10 bases between. The CDR3 has 14 residues. The DNA of the CDR3 is TGTGCCAGCAGTTACAGGGATAAGTATCAGCCCCAGCATTTT. The encoded protein is CASSYRDKYQPQHF.

Sample share makes this clone medium-sized. The rearrangement joins TRBV11-3 to TRBJ1-1; D is ambiguous. Between the trimmed V and J ends, which lost 1 base and 1 base, there was a span of 7 bases. The germline V gene encodes CDR1 SGHNT and CDR2 YENEEA. This CDR3 contains 14 residues. CDR3 residues: CASSLVHGNTEAFF. CDR3 bases: TGTGCCAGCAGCTTAGTACACGGGAACACTGAAGCTTTCTTT.

This clone was observed a handful of times. The chain combines TRBV11-3 with TRBJ1-2; 9 bases are a match to TRBD1. V lost 1 base and J lost 7; bases outside the gene matches: 13. Germline CDR1 reads SGHNT; CDR2 reads YENEEA. The CDR3 totals 17 residues. The CDR3 bases are TGTGCCAGCAGCTTAGGCGACCGGGACAGGGCCATCGGTGGCTACACCTTC. Protein product: CASSLGDRDRAIGGYTF.

This clone turned up a few times. V and J are TRBV30 and TRBJ1-1; possibly TRBD1 for D (5 bases). CDR1 and CDR2 (germline): GTSNPN, SVGIG (reference sequence). This CDR3 spans 15 amino acids. The V end was cut by 0 bases, the J end by 0 bases, with 11 bases between. The CDR3 DNA follows: TGTGCCTGGAGTGTAACGAGGGGCTTGAACACTGAAGCTTTCTTT. This sequence encodes CAWSVTRGLNTEAFF.

This chain's CDR3 is CASSVPQGNTGELFF. The CDR3 nucleotides read TGTGCCAGCAGCGTCCCTCAGGGGAACACCGGGGAGCTGTTTTTT. The V gene is TRBV11-3, the J gene TRBJ2-2, with D possibly being TRBD1 (5 bases). V shed 5 bases and J shed 1 base, with 11 bases lying between them. CDR3 size: 15 residues. Germline CDR1 is SGHNT and CDR2 is YENEEA.

The sample holds a few counts of this clone. V and J are TRBV11-3 and TRBJ1-5; tentative D call: TRBD1 (5 bases). The CDR3 length is 14 residues. CDR1 is SGHNT and CDR2 is YENEEA in the germline V gene. V was cut by 1 base and J by 9 bases, with 13 bases left in between. The CDR3 loop is CASSLGQGRRPQHF. The CDR3 DNA sequence: TGTGCCAGCAGCTTAGGGCAGGGAAGAAGGCCCCAGCATTTT.

This clone turned up a few times. The V call is TRBV6-8, the J call TRBJ2-7; the match to TRBD2 covers 10 bases. The V and J ends lost 0 bases and 4 bases, in that order; junction bases with no gene match: 9. Per germline, CDR1 MNHGY and CDR2 SAAAGT. The CDR3 has 17 residues. CDR3 nucleotide sequence: TGTGCCAGCAGTTACTCTACGAGGACTAGCGGTTCGTACGAGCAGTACTTC. It is translated as CASSYSTRTSGSYEQYF.

This clone was counted only a few times. The J gene is TRBJ2-1, the V gene TRBV2; a possible D gene is TRBD2 (7 bases). In germline, CDR1 is SNHLY, CDR2 FYNNEI. The CDR3 totals 15 residues. Trimming shortened V by 6 bases and J by 3 bases, and 15 bases separated the two germline ends. The CDR3 DNA follows: TGTGCCAGCAGGGTTGGGAGGGGGAACTACAATGAGCAGTTCTTC. This translates into CASRVGRGNYNEQFF.

Remarks on this clone: The junction departs from germline at one end; a sequencing error may be responsible. The gene calls are TRBV14 and TRBJ2-1; D is undetermined. The CDR3 extends over 15 amino acids. CDR1 is SGHDN and CDR2 is FVKESK in the germline V gene. DNA of the CDR3: TGTGCCAGCAGCCAAGATTATCGGTCCTACGATGAGCAGTTCTTC. Its translation: CASSQDYRSYDEQFF.

This clone was seen a handful of times. The chain couples TRBV19 to TRBJ2-5; D gene ambiguous. Germline lookup yields CDR1 LNHDA and CDR2 SQIVND (reference sequence). V was trimmed by 3 bases and J by 5 bases, leaving 16 bases between them. This CDR3 is 15 amino acids long. For the CDR3, the DNA is TGTGCCAGTAGTATCTCCGGTGGAGCTGGCGAGACCCAGTACTTC. Its protein is CASSISGGAGETQYF.

The chain's CDR3 is CASSLDGTSATQYF. As DNA, the CDR3 is TGTGCCAGCAGCTTAGATGGGACTAGCGCGACCCAGTACTTC. V gene TRBV11-3 combines with J gene TRBJ2-5, with 10 bases fitting TRBD2. The CDR3 totals 14 residues. With 0 bases clipped from V and 7 bases from J, the junction kept 2 bases outside the gene matches. Per the germline V gene, CDR1 is SGHNT and CDR2 is YENEEA.

This clone was seen a few times. The chain employs TRBV11-3 and TRBJ2-2; D is unresolved. This CDR3 has 16 amino acids. The V end lost 4 bases, the J end lost 4 bases, and 16 bases lay between the germline ends. CDR1 SGHNT and CDR2 YENEEA come from the germline V gene. The CDR3 spells CASSSTGQAGTGELFF. The CDR3 coding sequence is TGTGCCAGCAGCTCCACCGGCCAGGCCGGCACCGGGGAGCTGTTTTTT.

This clone is labeled as medium-sized (0.01 to 0.1%). The chain combines TRBV11-3 with TRBJ2-7, with D possibly matching TRBD1 (6 bases). The CDR3 runs to 15 residues. Trimming left V 3 bases short and J 2 bases short, with 14 bases between. CDR1 and CDR2 from the germline V gene are SGHNT and YENEEA. The CDR3 spells CASSFKSDSTYEQYF. For the CDR3, the DNA is TGTGCCAGCAGCTTCAAATCGGACAGCACCTACGAGCAGTACTTC.

The chain couples TRBV5-1 to TRBJ2-3; D might be TRBD1 (6 bases). V shed 3 bases and J shed 2 bases, with 16 bases lying between them. The CDR3 loop spans 16 amino acids. The germline V gene has CDR1 SGHRS and CDR2 YFSETQ. The CDR3 protein is CASSSGRQAYTDTQYF. CDR3 nucleotides: TGCGCCAGCAGCTCCGGACGACAGGCGTACACAGATACGCAGTATTTT.

The V and J genes are TRBV11-3 and TRBJ1-1; possibly TRBD1 for D (5 bases). V was shortened by 4 bases and J by 10 bases, with 19 bases between the two germline ends. The CDR3 has 14 amino acids. Looked up from germline, CDR1 is SGHNT and CDR2 is YENEEA. The CDR3 protein is CASSYNRGIIGAFF. In DNA, the CDR3 is TGTGCCAGCAGCTACAACCGGGGGATTATCGGAGCTTTCTTT.

This clone has more than one count but fewer than ten. The CDR3 goes on 1 residue after the read ends, and that part is filled in from the germline J gene. The chain couples TRBV10-3 to TRBJ2-3, with D perhaps TRBD1 or TRBD2 (5 bases each). The germline CDR1 and CDR2 sequences are ENHRY and SYGVKD. V was pared by 2 bases and J by 2 bases, with 14 bases between. The CDR3 extends over 16 amino acids. CDR3: CAISEGLSGTTDTQYF. CDR3 DNA (partial): TGTGCCATCAGTGAGGGCCTCTCCGGGACCACAGATACGCAGTAT.

At least ten counts were recorded for this clone. This rearrangement joins TRBV11-3 to TRBJ2-7; perhaps TRBD1 as D (6 bases). This CDR3 has 14 amino acids. Germline CDR1 and CDR2: SGHNT and YENEEA. V lost 3 bases, J lost 2 bases, and 11 bases lay in between. The CDR3 reads CASSFEGVPYEQYF. Written as DNA, the CDR3 is TGTGCCAGCAGCTTTGAGGGGGTCCCCTACGAGCAGTACTTC.

The chain couples TRBV28 to TRBJ2-7, with a tentative D call TRBD1 (6 bases). The CDR3 has 14 amino acids. Germline CDR1 is MDHEN and CDR2 is SYDVKM. CDR3 region: CASSSSGHSSEQYV. CDR3 DNA sequence: TGTGCCAGCAGTTCCTCGGGACACTCCTCCGAGCAGTACGTC.

This clone showed up just a few times. This chain uses TRBV11-3 with TRBJ2-2; unclear D gene. CDR1 and CDR2 from the germline V gene are SGHNT and YENEEA. The V end lost 5 bases, the J end lost 1 base, and 11 bases lay between the germline ends. The CDR3 extends over 15 amino acids. CDR3 DNA sequence: TGTGCCAGCAGCCCCCGCCTTCAGAACACCGGGGAGCTGTTTTTT. Translated: CASSPRLQNTGELFF.

This clone ranks as medium-sized. The chain joins TRBV6-8 to TRBJ2-6; TRBD1 or TRBD2 may be the D gene (5 bases each). The V gene lost 4 bases and the J gene lost 0 bases, with 19 bases spanning the gap. The CDR3 loop spans 19 amino acids. CDR1 and CDR2 from the germline V gene are MNHGY and SAAAGT. In nucleotides, the CDR3 is TGTGCCAGCAGTTCGACACTCGGGACCGCGGCCTCTGGGGCCAACGTCCTGACTTTC. Protein sequence: CASSSTLGTAASGANVLTF.

Here the CDR3 reads CASSTPSYEQYV. In DNA, the CDR3 is TGTGCCAGCAGCACTCCCTCCTACGAGCAGTACGTC. The V call is TRBV6-8, the J call TRBJ2-7; the D is unclear. CDR3 length: 12 amino acids. V lost 6 bases and J 0 bases, leaving 6 bases between the germline ends. Per germline, CDR1 MNHGY and CDR2 SAAAGT.

This clone is termed medium-sized (0.01 to 0.1%). The chain has TRBV28 and TRBJ2-3, with D perhaps TRBD1 (5 bases). The V and J ends lost 4 bases and 5 bases respectively, with 10 bases between them. Germline V gives CDR1 MDHEN, CDR2 SYDVKM. CDR3 length equals 13 residues. The CDR3 region has the DNA TGTGCCAGCAGTTGGACACGCTTAGATACGCAGTATTTT. Protein product: CASSWTRLDTQYF.

The gene calls are TRBV28 and TRBJ1-6, with 9 bases lining up with TRBD1. The ends lost 6 bases at V and 8 bases at J; junction bases unmatched: 11. Germline-derived CDR1 and CDR2 are MDHEN and SYDVKM. The CDR3 covers 16 residues. CDR3 loop: CASSLPGQGTYSPLHF. In DNA, the CDR3 is TGTGCCAGCAGCTTACCCGGACAGGGGACATATTCACCCCTCCACTTT.

This clone was observed a few times. The chain has TRBV6-8 and TRBJ1-5; D gene uncertain. This CDR3 region has 13 residues. Between the trimmed V and J ends, which lost 5 bases and 10 bases, there was a span of 15 bases. The germline V gene encodes CDR1 MNHGY and CDR2 SAAAGT. In nucleotides, the CDR3 is TGTGCCAGCAGTGCTGAAGCTTTGGGCCCCCAGCATTTT. Translated, it gives CASSAEALGPQHF.

This clone was found many times. The genes are TRBV11-3 and TRBJ2-1; D could derive from TRBD1 or TRBD2 (7 bases each). V was clipped by 5 bases and J by 6 bases, with 17 bases between them. This CDR3 is built from 15 residues. The germline gives CDR1 SGHNT, CDR2 YENEEA. The CDR3 spells CASSRGADRANEQFF. As DNA, the CDR3 is TGTGCCAGCAGCCGGGGGGCCGACAGGGCCAATGAGCAGTTCTTC. Filled out from reference TRBV11-3 and TRBJ2-1, the complete variable domain reads EAGVVQSPRYKIIEKKQPVAFWCNPISGHNTLYWYLQNLGQGPELLIRYENEEAVDDSQLPKDRFSAERLKGVDSTLKIQPAELGDSAVYLCASSRGADRANEQFFGPGTRLTVL.

This clone has just a few counts. The rearrangement uses TRBV6-8 and TRBJ2-7; 11 nucleotides agree with TRBD1. Unmatched junction bases numbered 5, after V lost 10 bases and J lost 6 bases. Germline CDR1 and CDR2: MNHGY and SAAAGT. This CDR3 is built from 12 residues. The CDR3 nucleotides read TGTGCCACCGGGGACAGGGGGGCCGAGCAGTACGTC. Protein sequence: CATGDRGAEQYV.